This TCR beta chain stems from a study of blood T cell repertoires in COVID-19. For the study at large: The United States, Italy and Spain supplied acute and convalescent COVID-19 samples. From T cells, B-cell-depleted T cells, or PBMCs came the material, which was cDNA or gDNA.

The authors' processing: The authors estimated nucleated cell counts from reference gene primer amplification. Sequencing used immunoSEQ multiplex PCR; TCRdb keeps in-frame clones, though not all of them. D and trimming come from the DNA, and the V and J calls and clone size come from that table. This repertoire shows 250,000 to 350,000 clones, 88% found once; its top ten account for under 5%. The CDR3 has 15 residues. Trimming took off 4 bases at V and 0 bases at J, with 13 bases between the two ends. Germline lookup yields CDR1 MNHEY and CDR2 SMNVEV (reference sequence). This sequence was found in a woman between 45 and 65 years old with active or convalescent COVID-19. The specimen sequenced was peripheral blood. The chain couples TRBV27 to TRBJ2-7, with D perhaps TRBD2 (6 bases). The CDR3 spells CASSYGGGTSYEQYF. The CDR3 DNA sequence: TGTGCCAGCAGTTACGGGGGTGGAACCTCCTACGAGCAGTACTTC.